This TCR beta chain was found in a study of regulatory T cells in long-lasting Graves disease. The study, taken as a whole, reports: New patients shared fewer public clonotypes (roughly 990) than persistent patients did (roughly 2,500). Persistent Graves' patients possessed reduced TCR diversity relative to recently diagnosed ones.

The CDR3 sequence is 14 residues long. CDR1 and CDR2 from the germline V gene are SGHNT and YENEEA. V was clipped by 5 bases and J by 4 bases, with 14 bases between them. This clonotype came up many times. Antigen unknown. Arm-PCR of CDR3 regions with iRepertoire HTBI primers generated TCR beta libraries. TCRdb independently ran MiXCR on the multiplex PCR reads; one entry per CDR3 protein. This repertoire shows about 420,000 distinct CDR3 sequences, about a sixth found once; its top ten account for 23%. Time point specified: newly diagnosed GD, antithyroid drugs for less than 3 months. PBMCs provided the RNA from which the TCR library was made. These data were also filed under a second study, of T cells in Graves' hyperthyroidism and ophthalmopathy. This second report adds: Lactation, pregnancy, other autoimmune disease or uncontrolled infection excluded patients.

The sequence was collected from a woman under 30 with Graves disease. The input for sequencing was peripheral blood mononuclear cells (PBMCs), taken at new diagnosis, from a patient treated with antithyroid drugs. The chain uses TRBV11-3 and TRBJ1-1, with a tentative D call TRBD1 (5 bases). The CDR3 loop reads CASSPRGGGTEAFF. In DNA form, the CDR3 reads TGTGCCAGCAGCCCCCGTGGCGGGGGCACTGAAGCTTTCTTT.